This T cell receptor beta chain was recorded in a study of T cell responses to AZD1222 COVID-19 vaccine. Study-level points and caveats: Vaccination with two AZD1222 doses was followed by a rise in Spike-specific TCR breadth and depth.

This clone is a singleton in its sample. Antigen unknown. Germline loops: CDR1 KGHSH, CDR2 LQKENI. Trimming stripped 8 bases from V and 1 base from J, with 17 bases between. The CDR3 totals 15 residues. Generated by immunoSEQ multiplex PCR, the TCRdb table keeps only in-frame clones and is missing some. The sample carries 95,000 to 150,000 clones, approximately 92% recorded once. V usage is TRBV18 and J usage is TRBJ2-5; the D gene could be TRBD1 or TRBD2 (5 bases each). The clonotype originates from an adult in good health. The sample here was peripheral blood, taken on day 0 of AZD1222 vaccination. The CDR3 region has the DNA TGTGCCAGCGCCAGATCCCATGGGGGCCAAGAGACCCAGTACTTC. It encodes CASARSHGGQETQYF.